These 23 T cell receptor beta chains came from one sample sequenced in a study of untreated major depressive disorder. Measured with immunoSEQ multiplex PCR; TCRdb has only the in-frame clones, and not every one. The table has tens of thousands of clones, approximately 92% seen once. Sequencing was done on a sample of CD4+ T cells from PBMCs. These receptors were obtained from a man aged 25 to 40 in good health.

This chain joins TRBV18 and TRBJ2-1, with TRBD2 matching over 12 bases. Germline CDR1 KGHSH, CDR2 LQKENI. V trimming: 3 bases; J trimming: 7 bases; junction bases outside the gene matches: 7. The CDR3 length is 16 residues. For the CDR3, the DNA is TGTGCCAGCTCACCCCGACTAGCGGGAGATGAGAATGAGCAGTTCTTC. Translating gives CASSPRLAGDENEQFF.

The chain has TRBV27 and TRBJ1-5, with D possibly being TRBD1 (6 bases). Trimming left V 6 bases short and J 11 bases short, with 29 bases between. From germline, CDR1 is MNHEY and CDR2 SMNVEV (reference sequence). The CDR3 totals 17 residues. CDR3 amino acids: CASSTITLGGGSGTQHF. DNA for the CDR3: TGTGCCAGCAGCACTATTACCCTAGGGGGAGGGAGCGGGACCCAGCATTTT.

The J gene is TRBJ2-7, the V gene TRBV5-1; 9 bases match TRBD1. This CDR3 has 14 residues. Trimming took 4 bases from V and 4 from J; bases not matched to a gene: 6. CDR1 and CDR2 from the germline V gene are SGHRS and YFSETQ. The CDR3: CASSPGTGLYEQYF. DNA of the CDR3: TGCGCCAGCAGCCCCGGGACAGGGCTTTACGAGCAGTACTTC. Filled out from reference TRBV5-1 and TRBJ2-7, the complete variable domain reads KAGVTQTPRYLIKTRGQQVTLSCSPISGHRSVSWYQQTPGQGLQFLFEYFSETQRNKGNFPGRFSGRQFSNSRSEMNVSTLELGDSALYLCASSPGTGLYEQYFGPGTRLTVT.

The V gene is TRBV18, the J gene TRBJ1-2, with D perhaps matching TRBD1 (5 bases). Germline CDR1 is KGHSH and CDR2 is LQKENI. CDR3 length: 15 residues. Trimming removed 4 bases at V and 3 bases at J, with 15 bases between. The CDR3, as DNA: TGTGCCAGCTCACTAGGCGTGGGGACCGACTATGGCTACACCTTC. Protein product: CASSLGVGTDYGYTF. The variable domain in full, with the rest retrieved from reference TRBV18 and TRBJ1-2, is NAGVMQNPRHLVRRRGQEARLRCSPMKGHSHVYWYRQLPEEGLKFMVYLQKENIIDESGMPKERFSAEFPKEGPSILRIQQVVRGDSAAYFCASSLGVGTDYGYTFGSGTRLTVV.

This clone was found once. The genes are TRBV21-1 and TRBJ2-6; the DNA was not used to check the table's D call, TRBD1. TRBV21-1 is reported as a pseudogene. The CDR3 has 16 residues. The CDR3 region is CAIGGQPSSGANVLTF. CDR3 in DNA: TGTGCCATCGGGGGACAGCCTTCCTCGGGGGCCAACGTCCTGACTTTC.

The J gene is TRBJ2-5, the V gene TRBV19; a possible D gene is TRBD2 (6 bases). Trimming removed 7 bases from V and 4 bases from J, with 16 bases in between. The CDR3 runs 14 residues. Germline loops: CDR1 LNHDA, CDR2 SQIVND (reference sequence). The CDR3 coding sequence is TGTGCCAGTACCCTTAGGCCGGGAGTAGAGACCCAGTACTTC. Translated: CASTLRPGVETQYF.

This chain joins TRBV7-3 and TRBJ2-7, with D perhaps matching TRBD1 or TRBD2 (5 bases each). Germline values: CDR1 SGHTA, CDR2 FQGTGA. The length of the CDR3 is 13 residues. The ends were cut back, 0 bases at V and 8 bases at J, with 11 bases in the middle. In DNA, the CDR3 is TGTGCCAGCAGCTTAACCCCCGGGACCCAGCAGTACTTC. Its translation is CASSLTPGTQQYF.

J is TRBJ1-2 and V is TRBV5-1; perhaps TRBD1 as D (6 bases). The ends were cut back, 0 bases at V and 4 bases at J, with 10 bases in the middle. The V gene's germline CDR1 is SGHRS and CDR2 YFSETQ. CDR3 size: 14 residues. CDR3 DNA sequence: TGCGCCAGCAGCTTGGGCAGGGGCTCCTATGGCTACACCTTC. It is translated as CASSLGRGSYGYTF.

This clone was counted only a few times. The chain is built from TRBV27 and TRBJ2-7; 12 nucleotides agree with TRBD1. V shed 4 bases and J 6 bases; nucleotides not matched to a gene: 4. The CDR3 spans 14 residues. Germline CDR1 MNHEY, CDR2 SMNVEV (reference sequence). CDR3 nucleotides: TGTGCCAGCAGTTCCGGGACAGGGGGCACCGAGCAGTACTTC. It encodes CASSSGTGGTEQYF.

The chain is built from TRBV18 and TRBJ1-1; tentatively, D is TRBD1 (6 bases). Between the trimmed V and J ends, which lost 6 bases and 6 bases, there was a span of 14 bases. This CDR3 spans 13 amino acids. Germline V gene lookup returns CDR1 KGHSH and CDR2 LQKENI. This CDR3 is CASSWNRESEAFF. The CDR3 bases are TGTGCCAGCTCGTGGAACAGGGAGTCTGAAGCTTTCTTT.

The V gene is TRBV28, the J gene TRBJ2-3, with D unresolved. V dropped 7 bases and J dropped 2 bases, with 16 bases sitting between them. Germline assignment: CDR1 MDHEN and CDR2 SYDVKM. The CDR3 has 15 residues. DNA of the CDR3: TGTGCCAGCACTCCACCGGGCAGAATCACAGATACGCAGTATTTT. Its protein is CASTPPGRITDTQYF.

In this sample, this clone turned up once. The CDR3 loop is CASSLSGGDQPQHF. In nucleotides, the CDR3 is TGTGCCAGCAGCTTAAGTGGGGGGGATCAGCCCCAGCATTTT. The rearrangement uses TRBV7-2 and TRBJ1-5; possibly TRBD1 for D (5 bases). Trimming pared 2 bases from V and 5 bases from J, leaving 10 bases between. The V gene's germline CDR1 is SGHTA and CDR2 FQGNSA. The CDR3 contains 14 residues.

The chain combines TRBV5-8 with TRBJ1-2; possible D gene TRBD1, 6 bases. Germline V gene sequence: CDR1 SGHTS, CDR2 YDEGEE. Trimming took 2 bases from V and 8 from J, leaving 19 bases between them. The CDR3 consists of 15 residues. In nucleotides, the CDR3 is TGTGCCAGCAGCTTTGGAGAACCTACAGGGCTGGGCTACACCTTC. This sequence encodes CASSFGEPTGLGYTF.

The V gene is TRBV21-1, the J gene TRBJ2-7; the table's D call, TRBD1, was not checked against the DNA. TRBV21-1 is classified as a pseudogene. This CDR3 has 17 amino acids. The CDR3, as DNA: TGTGCCAGTACTATCCGGGACAGGGGGCAAAATTCCTACGAGCAGTACTTC. This sequence encodes CASTIRDRGQNSYEQYF.

The rearrangement links TRBV12-5 to TRBJ2-1; maybe TRBD1 (6 bases). Between the trimmed V and J ends, which lost 6 bases and 2 bases, there was a span of 14 bases. The CDR3 totals 15 residues. CDR1 is LGHNT and CDR2 is FRNRAP in the germline V gene. The CDR3 sequence: CASGPPGTPYNEQFF. CDR3 DNA sequence: TGTGCTAGTGGCCCGCCCGGGACACCCTACAATGAGCAGTTCTTC. The full variable domain, completed using reference TRBV12-5 and TRBJ2-1, is DARVTQTPRHKVTEMGQEVTMRCQPILGHNTVFWYRQTMMQGLELLAYFRNRAPLDDSGMPKDRFSAEMPDATLATLKIQPSEPRDSAVYFCASGPPGTPYNEQFFGPGTRLTVL.

The chain combines TRBV10-3 with TRBJ2-7; D remains unclear. Germline loops: CDR1 ENHRY, CDR2 SYGVKD. Trimming took 0 bases from V and 6 from J, leaving 9 bases between them. There are 13 residues in the CDR3. CDR3 region: CAISESWPGEQYF. Written as DNA, the CDR3 is TGTGCCATCAGTGAGTCTTGGCCAGGCGAGCAGTACTTC.

The chain is built from TRBV18 and TRBJ2-7, with 7 bases matching TRBD1. Germline CDR1 is KGHSH and CDR2 is LQKENI. The CDR3 runs to 12 residues. Unmatched junction bases numbered 2, after V lost 5 bases and J lost 4 bases. The CDR3 reads CASSSTGYEQYF. CDR3 nucleotide sequence: TGTGCCAGCTCATCGACAGGGTACGAGCAGTACTTC.

The V and J genes are TRBV2 and TRBJ1-4, with 10 bases identical to TRBD1. The CDR3 runs 17 residues. Per the germline V gene, CDR1 is SNHLY and CDR2 is FYNNEI. The trim removed 1 base at V and 8 bases at J, leaving 10 bases unmatched. The CDR3 spells CASSEGQGAIFHEKLFF. The CDR3 nucleotides are TGTGCCAGCAGTGAAGGACAGGGGGCGATCTTTCACGAAAAACTGTTTTTT.

The V call is TRBV5-1, the J call TRBJ2-3, with 11 positions matching TRBD2. J was trimmed by 0 bases and V by 4 bases; bases with no gene match: 4. Germline CDR1 SGHRS, CDR2 YFSETQ. The CDR3 has 16 residues. CDR3 protein: CASSPGLAESTDTQYF. The CDR3 coding sequence is TGCGCCAGCAGCCCGGGACTAGCGGAAAGCACAGATACGCAGTATTTT.

This sequence joins TRBV5-1 and TRBJ1-2; D unclear. The length of the CDR3 is 16 residues. V lost 1 base and J 4 bases, leaving 17 bases between the germline ends. Germline CDR1 is SGHRS and CDR2 is YFSETQ. As DNA, the CDR3 is TGCGCCAGCAGCTTGACCAGCCCAAATCTTTTCTATGGCTACACCTTC. Protein: CASSLTSPNLFYGYTF.

This chain connects TRBV4-3 to TRBJ1-2; a possible D gene is TRBD1 (6 bases). V was shortened by 0 bases and J by 8 bases, with 13 bases between the two germline ends. Germline V CDR1 and CDR2: LGHNA, YSLEER. This CDR3 is built from 14 residues. The CDR3 spells CASSQESRGHGYTF. The CDR3 DNA is TGCGCCAGCAGCCAAGAATCCAGGGGCCACGGCTACACCTTC.

The chain links TRBV30 to TRBJ2-1; possibly TRBD2 for D (8 bases). CDR1 and CDR2 from the germline V gene are GTSNPN and SVGIG (reference sequence). The CDR3 covers 15 residues. V was clipped by 4 bases and J by 7 bases, with 20 bases between them. The CDR3 nucleotides are TGTGCCTGGAAACCGGGGGGGACAGTAGCTAATGAGCAGTTCTTC. Amino acid sequence: CAWKPGGTVANEQFF.

The rearrangement links TRBV27 to TRBJ1-1; TRBD1 matches at 7 bases. CDR3 length: 14 amino acids. V trimming: 3 bases; J trimming: 5 bases; junction bases outside the gene matches: 6. Germline CDR1 and CDR2: MNHEY and SMNVEV (reference sequence). CDR3 loop: CASSFGQGGTEAFF. Written as DNA, the CDR3 is TGTGCCAGCAGTTTTGGGCAGGGGGGAACTGAAGCTTTCTTT.